These 5 T cell receptor beta chains were all obtained from the same sample, sequenced in a study of cytomegalovirus exposure and HLA in healthy donors (dated by TCRdb to the late 2010s). The library came from the immunoSEQ multiplex PCR assay. The multiplex PCR relied on a mix of 60 forward primers for TCR Vbeta segments and 13 reverse primers for TCR Jbeta segments. TCRdb's version of the immuneACCESS table is confined to in-frame rearrangements and falls short of the full clone set. An unresolved V gene accounts for under half of the shortfall where checked; the remainder is of unknown origin. Within this sample are around 130,000 clones, with 84% of them counted one time only. The ten largest clones take up just under 3% of the sample. The material sequenced was PBMCs. The receptor source for this set is a woman aged 18-30 years in good health and CMV-seropositive.

This rearrangement joins TRBV6-6 to TRBJ2-5; 10 nucleotides line up with TRBD1. This CDR3 contains 15 residues. V lost 5 bases, J lost 4 bases, and 7 bases stayed unmatched. Germline loops: CDR1 MNHNY, CDR2 SVGAGI (reference sequence). The CDR3 DNA reads as TGTGCCAGCAGTGTCCCGGGACAGGGGACAGAGACCCAGTACTTC. Translating gives CASSVPGQGTETQYF.

J is TRBJ2-7 and V is TRBV25-1, with 8 bases lining up with TRBD1. The CDR3 is 16 amino acids. Germline trimming cut 7 bases from V and 1 base from J; bases unmatched to any gene: 12. Germline-derived CDR1 and CDR2 are MGHDK and SYGVNS. This chain's CDR3 is CASTAQDRVGSYEQYF. CDR3 in DNA: TGTGCCAGCACCGCCCAGGACAGGGTTGGTTCCTACGAGCAGTACTTC.

This sequence joins TRBV19 and TRBJ1-5, with 7 positions matching TRBD1. The ends lost 4 bases at V and 2 bases at J; junction bases unmatched: 5. Germline CDR1 and CDR2: LNHDA and SQIVND (reference sequence). The CDR3 spans 15 residues. The CDR3 protein is CASSNYRGGNQPQHF. The CDR3 nucleotides read TGTGCCAGTAGTAATTACAGGGGTGGCAATCAGCCCCAGCATTTT.

The chain has TRBV7-6 and TRBJ2-3; TRBD2 is a possible D gene (6 bases). The germline CDR1 and CDR2 sequences are SGHVS and FNYEAQ. Trimming left V 2 bases short and J 6 bases short, with 12 bases between. The CDR3 extends over 14 amino acids. The CDR3 loop is CASSLSGGRDTQYF. Written as DNA, the CDR3 is TGTGCCAGCAGCTTAAGTGGGGGGAGGGATACGCAGTATTTT.

CDR3 coding DNA: TGTGCCTGGAGCGCCGGCGGGGATGGCTACACCTTC. This gives the protein CAWSAGGDGYTF. The rearrangement joins TRBV30 to TRBJ1-2; unclear D gene. CDR3 size: 12 residues. In germline, CDR1 is GTSNPN, CDR2 SVGIG (reference sequence). V lost 3 bases to trimming and J lost 6 bases, with 11 bases between them.